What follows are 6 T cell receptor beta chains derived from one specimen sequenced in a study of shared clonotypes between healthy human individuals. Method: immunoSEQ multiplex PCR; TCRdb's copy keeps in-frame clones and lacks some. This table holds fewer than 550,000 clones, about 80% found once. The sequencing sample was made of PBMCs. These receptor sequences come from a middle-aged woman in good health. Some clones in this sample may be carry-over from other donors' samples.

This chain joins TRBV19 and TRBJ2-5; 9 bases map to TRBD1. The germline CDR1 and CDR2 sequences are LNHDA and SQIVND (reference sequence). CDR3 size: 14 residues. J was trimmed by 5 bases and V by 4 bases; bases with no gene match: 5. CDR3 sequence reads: CASSNRQGVETQYF. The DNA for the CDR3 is TGTGCCAGTAGTAACCGACAGGGGGTGGAGACCCAGTACTTC.

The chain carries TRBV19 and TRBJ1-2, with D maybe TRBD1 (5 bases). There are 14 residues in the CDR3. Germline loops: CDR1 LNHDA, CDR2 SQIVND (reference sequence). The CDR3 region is CASRWDRPNYGYTF. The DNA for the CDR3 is TGTGCTTCTAGGTGGGACCGACCTAACTATGGCTACACCTTC.

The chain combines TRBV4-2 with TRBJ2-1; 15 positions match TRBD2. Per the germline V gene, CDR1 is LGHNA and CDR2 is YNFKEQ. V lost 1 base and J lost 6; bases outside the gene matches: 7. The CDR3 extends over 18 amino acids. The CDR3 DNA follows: TGTGCCAGCAGCCAAGCCGGACTAGCGGGAGGGGAAGGCAATGAGCAGTTCTTC. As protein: CASSQAGLAGGEGNEQFF.

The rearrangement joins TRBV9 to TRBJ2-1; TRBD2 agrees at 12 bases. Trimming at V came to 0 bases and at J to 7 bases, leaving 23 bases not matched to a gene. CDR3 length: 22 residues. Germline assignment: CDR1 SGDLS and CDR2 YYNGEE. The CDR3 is CASSVGIPQMLAGGLRGNEQFF. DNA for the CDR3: TGTGCCAGCAGCGTAGGGATACCCCAGATGCTAGCGGGAGGGCTTAGAGGGAATGAGCAGTTCTTC.

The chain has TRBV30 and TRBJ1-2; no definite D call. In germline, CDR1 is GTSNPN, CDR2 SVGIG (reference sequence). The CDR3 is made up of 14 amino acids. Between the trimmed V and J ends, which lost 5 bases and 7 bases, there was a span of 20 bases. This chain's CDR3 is CAWVREVSSFGYTF. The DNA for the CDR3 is TGTGCCTGGGTTCGCGAGGTATCTTCGTTTGGCTACACCTTC.

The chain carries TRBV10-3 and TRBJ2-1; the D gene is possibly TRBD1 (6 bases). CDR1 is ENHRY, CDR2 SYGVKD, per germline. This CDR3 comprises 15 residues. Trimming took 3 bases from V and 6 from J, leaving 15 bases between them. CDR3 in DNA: TGTGCCATCAGTGAATTGTCCCAGGGGCTCAATGAGCAGTTCTTC. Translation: CAISELSQGLNEQFF.